The 8 T cell receptor beta chains reported below all come from one sample, sequenced in a study of blood T cell repertoires in COVID-19. The assay was immunoSEQ multiplex PCR, and TCRdb's table has in-frame clones only and misses some. The table has around 220,000 clones, about 88% seen once. Sample: peripheral blood. All receptors derive from a woman aged 40 to 49 who had recovered from COVID-19.

The chain employs TRBV12-3 or TRBV12-4 and TRBJ1-1; the D is unclear. This CDR3 spans 13 amino acids. The germline V and J ends were trimmed by 6 bases and 1 base, with 9 bases remaining between them. In nucleotides, the CDR3 is TGTGCCAGCAGACATCAGGAGAACACTGAAGCTTTCTTT. The encoded protein is CASRHQENTEAFF.

The chain recombines TRBV29-1 with TRBJ2-3; 9 nucleotides align to TRBD2. Looked up from germline, CDR1 is SQVTM and CDR2 is ANQGSEA. The V gene end was trimmed by 1 base and the J gene end by 0 bases; junction bases not matched to a gene: 14. The CDR3 covers 19 residues. The CDR3 sequence: CSVEVHRPKLAGSTDTQYF. Here the CDR3 DNA reads TGCAGCGTTGAAGTCCACCGGCCAAAGCTAGCGGGGAGCACAGATACGCAGTATTTT.

V and J are TRBV30 and TRBJ1-4; D ambiguous. The CDR3 is 15 residues long. Germline-derived CDR1 and CDR2 are GTSNPN and SVGIG (reference sequence). Trimming cost V 0 bases and J 0 bases, with 8 bases left between them. The CDR3 region has the DNA TGTGCCTGGAGTGTACTACAACCAACTAATGAAAAACTGTTTTTT. Its protein is CAWSVLQPTNEKLFF. The whole variable domain, filled in from reference TRBV30 and TRBJ1-4, reads SQTIHQWPATLVQPVGSPLSLECTVEGTSNPNLYWYRQAAGRGLQLLFYSVGIGQISSEVPQNLSASRPQDRQFILSSKKLLLSDSGFYLCAWSVLQPTNEKLFFGSGTQLSVL.

This chain connects TRBV5-4 to TRBJ2-1; the match to TRBD2 covers 8 bases. V lost 4 bases, J lost 5 bases, and 5 bases stayed unmatched. The CDR3 is 14 amino acids. Germline V gene sequence: CDR1 SGHNT, CDR2 YYREEE (reference sequence). The CDR3 sequence: CASSPSGSHNEQFF. The CDR3 bases are TGTGCCAGCAGCCCGAGCGGGAGCCACAATGAGCAGTTCTTC.

This clone was detected a few times. V gene TRBV7-2 combines with J gene TRBJ1-5; 8 nucleotides agree with TRBD1. With V trimmed by 1 base and J by 1 base, 12 bases remained unmatched. Germline V gives CDR1 SGHTA, CDR2 FQGNSA. The CDR3 covers 19 residues. CDR3 in amino acids: CASSLGSVGQGRSNQPQHF. The CDR3 DNA is TGTGCCAGCAGCTTAGGCTCTGTTGGACAGGGCAGAAGCAATCAGCCCCAGCATTTT.

This chain uses TRBV6-5 with TRBJ1-4; D remains ambiguous. Trimming pared 8 bases from V and 3 bases from J, leaving 10 bases between. The CDR3 loop spans 13 amino acids. From germline, CDR1 is MNHEY and CDR2 SVGAGI. Here the CDR3 DNA reads TGTGCCAGCCTGATCGAGGCTAATGAAAAACTGTTTTTT. Translating it yields CASLIEANEKLFF.

The genes are TRBV5-4 and TRBJ2-7; TRBD2 might be the D (6 bases). From germline, CDR1 is SGHNT and CDR2 YYREEE (reference sequence). V shed 4 bases and J shed 9 bases, with 20 bases lying between them. This CDR3 comprises 14 residues. CDR3 protein: CASSPGEPRLRQYF. CDR3 DNA sequence: TGTGCCAGCAGCCCGGGGGAACCGCGATTAAGGCAGTACTTC.

The chain has TRBV18 and TRBJ1-4; D perhaps matches TRBD1 (5 bases). This CDR3 contains 14 residues. V lost 1 base and J 3 bases, leaving 6 bases between the germline ends. CDR1 is KGHSH, CDR2 LQKENI, per germline. CDR3 DNA: TGTGCCAGCTCACCACAGGGGTCTAATGAAAAACTGTTTTTT. It encodes CASSPQGSNEKLFF.